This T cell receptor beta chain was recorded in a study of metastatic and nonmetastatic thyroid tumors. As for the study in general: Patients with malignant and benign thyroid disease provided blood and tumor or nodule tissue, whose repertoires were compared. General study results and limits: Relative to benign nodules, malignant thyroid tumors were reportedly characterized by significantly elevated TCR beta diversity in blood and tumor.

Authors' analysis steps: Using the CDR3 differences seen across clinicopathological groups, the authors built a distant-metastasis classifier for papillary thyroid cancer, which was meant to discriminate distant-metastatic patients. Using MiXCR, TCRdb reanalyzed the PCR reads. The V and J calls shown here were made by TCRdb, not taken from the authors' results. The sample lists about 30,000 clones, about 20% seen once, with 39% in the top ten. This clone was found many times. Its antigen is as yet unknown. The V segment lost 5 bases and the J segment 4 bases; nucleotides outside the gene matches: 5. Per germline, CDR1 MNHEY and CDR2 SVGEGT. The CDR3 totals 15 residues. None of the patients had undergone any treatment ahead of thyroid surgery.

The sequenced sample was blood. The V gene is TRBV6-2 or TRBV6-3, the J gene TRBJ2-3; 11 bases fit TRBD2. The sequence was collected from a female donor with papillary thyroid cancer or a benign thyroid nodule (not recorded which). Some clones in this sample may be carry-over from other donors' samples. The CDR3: CASSNSGRGADTQYF. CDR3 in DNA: TGTGCCAGCAGTAATAGCGGGAGGGGGGCAGATACGCAGTATTTT.